This paragraph covers one T cell receptor (beta chain) sequence. The antigen is unknown. Blood was collected once per donor into heparin, averaging about 0.12 L. The CDR3 runs 12 residues. Trimming took off 3 bases at V and 5 bases at J, with 6 bases between the two ends. CDR1 is KGHSH, CDR2 LQKENI, per germline. This sample was taken from a study of beta chain features in type 1 diabetes. Study observations and caveats: All four CD4+ subsets from Type 1 diabetes patients carried moderately but significantly shorter TCRB CDR3s. A closer apparent resemblance between naive, central memory and Treg TCRB repertoires was seen in patients than in healthy donors. Insertions were fewer and deletions more numerous at VDJ junctions in type 1 diabetes patients.

The authors reverse transcribed all of the isolated RNA, so sequencing captured expressed TCRB transcripts. Using immunoSEQ multiplex PCR, the repertoire was profiled, and TCRdb retains in-frame clones only, with some absent. Of a few hundred thousand clones detected, roughly an eighth appear once; the ten largest clones hold about 0.01%. The sequence came from a woman aged 18-29 years with type 1 diabetes. Sample: naive CD4+ T cells from blood. The chain has TRBV18 and TRBJ2-3; D perhaps matches TRBD1 (5 bases). CDR3: CASSPDRDTQYF. Here the CDR3 DNA reads TGTGCCAGCTCACCCGACAGAGATACGCAGTATTTT.